The sequence of this T cell receptor (beta chain) was determined in a study of tumor and adjacent non-tumor tissue in lung cancer. TCRbeta libraries were built with three rounds of nested PCR, modified from ARM-PCR. TCRdb reprocessed the multiplex PCR reads via MiXCR and lists one record per CDR3 protein. The data contain roughly 150,000 distinct CDR3 sequences, approximately 66% of them seen just once; the ten biggest clones take up 15% to 20%. CDR1 is MNHEY, CDR2 SVGAGI, per germline. There are 12 residues in the CDR3. The template was RNA from unsorted bulk tissue. About this clonotype itself: The junction shows a germline mismatch at one end, possibly a read error.

This receptor was obtained from a man in his fifties or sixties with small cell lung cancer. The material sequenced was lung tumor tissue. This chain uses TRBV6-5 with TRBJ1-5, with D unresolved. The end of the DNA fits TRBJ2-3 better, so the J call may be wrong. The DNA for the CDR3 is TGTGCCAGTAGTTTCCCTAATCAGCCCCAGTATTTT. Amino acids: CASSFPNQPQYF.